This T cell receptor (beta chain) was recorded in a study of shared clonotypes between healthy human individuals. This clone is a singleton in its sample. Profiled with immunoSEQ multiplex PCR; TCRdb holds only in-frame clones, not every one. Here the sample spans a few million clones, 80% to 95% being singletons. The CDR3 runs 16 residues. Germline values: CDR1 WNHNN, CDR2 SYGVQD (reference sequence). Deletions cut 2 bases from V and 2 bases from J, with 13 bases between. The rearrangement links TRBV10-1 to TRBJ2-1, with TRBD1 as a possible D gene (6 bases). The specimen was naive CD4+ T cells from PBMCs. The subset here: CD45RA+ positively selected. This receptor was obtained from a man younger than 35 in good health. Some clones in this sample may be carry-over from other donors' samples. The CDR3 coding sequence is TGCGCCAGCAGTGAGCAGGGGACAATACCCTACAATGAGCAGTTCTTC. It translates to CASSEQGTIPYNEQFF.